Below are 8 T cell receptor beta chains sequenced from a single sample in a study of regulatory T cells in long-lasting Graves disease. Time point specified: persistent/refractory GD, antithyroid drugs over 5 years with positive TRAb. Extracted PBMC RNA gave rise to the TCR library. iRepertoire HTBI primers and Arm-PCR of CDR3 regions built TCR beta libraries. TCRdb fed the multiplex PCR reads into MiXCR, producing one record per CDR3 protein. The data show 420,000 or so distinct CDR3 sequences, with about a quarter seen just once and about 26% held by the top ten. This specimen consisted of peripheral blood mononuclear cells (PBMCs), obtained when the disease was refractory, from a patient treated with antithyroid drugs. Receptors originate from a female donor with Graves disease.

This clonotype is a singleton in its sample. This sequence may be a read error, since a much larger clone differs from it by one base. The chain couples TRBV6-2 or TRBV6-3 to TRBJ1-4; TRBD1 aligns across 12 bases. The length of the CDR3 is 15 residues. CDR1 is MNHEY and CDR2 is SVGEGT in the germline V gene. The CDR3 bases are TGTGCCAGCAGTTACGCCGGGACAGGGGGCAAAGAACTGCTTTTT. It encodes CASSYAGTGGKELLF.

Only a few counts were recorded for this clonotype. The chain couples TRBV27 to TRBJ2-7; D gene uncertain. Trimming cost V 2 bases and J 2 bases, with 10 bases left between them. The CDR3 totals 14 residues. Germline values: CDR1 MNHEY, CDR2 SMNVEV (reference sequence). CDR3 sequence (DNA): TGTGCCAGCAGTTTAACTTTGGAGACCTACGAGCAGTACTTC. This translates into CASSLTLETYEQYF.

This clonotype was seen a handful of times. The chain recombines TRBV18 with TRBJ1-1; 9 nucleotides match TRBD1. The germline V gene has CDR1 KGHSH and CDR2 LQKENI. The CDR3 has 16 amino acids. The junction had 9 bases not matched to a gene; V was cut back by 3 bases and J by 4 bases. The chain's CDR3 is CASSPTGQGFGTEAFF. CDR3 nucleotides: TGTGCCAGCTCACCGACGGGACAGGGCTTCGGCACTGAAGCTTTCTTT.

V is TRBV6-2 or TRBV6-3 and J is TRBJ2-1, with 13 bases aligning to TRBD2. V was clipped by 7 bases and J by 5 bases; unmatched bases: 5. This CDR3 spans 15 amino acids. Germline V gives CDR1 MNHEY, CDR2 SVGEGT. CDR3 coding DNA: TGTGCCAGCACTTCGACTAGCGGGGGGAACAATGAGCAGTTCTTC. As protein: CASTSTSGGNNEQFF.

The V call is TRBV3-1, the J call TRBJ1-1, with D possibly matching TRBD1 (6 bases). In germline, CDR1 is LGHDT, CDR2 YNNKEL (reference sequence). The CDR3 consists of 15 residues. Trimming removed 0 bases at V and 6 bases at J, with 14 bases between. The CDR3, as DNA: TGTGCCAGCAGCCAAGACGTTCAGGGGCTTGCTGAAGCTTTCTTT. It is translated as CASSQDVQGLAEAFF.

The chain carries TRBV19 and TRBJ2-5; maybe TRBD1 (5 bases). Trimming took off 3 bases at V and 1 base at J, with 15 bases between the two ends. CDR1 and CDR2 from the germline V gene are LNHDA and SQIVND (reference sequence). CDR3 length: 16 amino acids. The CDR3 coding sequence is TGTGCCAGTAGTATTGTGGGGCAGTCCATCCAAGAGACCCAGTACTTC. Residues: CASSIVGQSIQETQYF.

The rearrangement links TRBV7-2 to TRBJ2-2, with TRBD2 as a possible D gene (6 bases). The CDR3 loop spans 16 amino acids. Trimming removed 6 bases at V and 7 bases at J, with 21 bases between. Germline lookup yields CDR1 SGHTA and CDR2 FQGNSA. CDR3 region: CASRPPGLRGNGELFF. CDR3 nucleotides: TGTGCCAGCAGGCCTCCGGGACTCCGAGGGAACGGGGAGCTGTTTTTT.

This chain connects TRBV12-3 or TRBV12-4 to TRBJ1-3; no reliable D call. CDR3 size: 15 residues. Trimming removed 3 bases from V and 0 bases from J, with 9 bases in between. CDR3 region: CASSFGRGSGNTIYF. The CDR3 DNA reads as TGTGCCAGCAGTTTCGGGCGCGGCTCTGGAAACACCATATATTTT.